The 31 T cell receptor beta chains below were found in one sample sequenced in a study of cytomegalovirus exposure and HLA in healthy donors. With 60 Vbeta and 13 Jbeta primers, the PCR was carried out. TCRdb's copy holds only in-frame clones and misses some; the assay was immunoSEQ multiplex PCR. The sample records 150,000 to 200,000 clones, around 83% being singletons. Sequenced input: PBMCs. The receptors derive from a man between 45 and 60 years old in good health and CMV-seropositive.

The chain recombines TRBV11-2 with TRBJ2-7; TRBD2 might be the D (6 bases). V dropped 3 bases and J dropped 6 bases, with 9 bases sitting between them. The CDR3 consists of 12 residues. Germline V gene data show CDR1 as SGHAT and CDR2 as FQNNGV. In nucleotides, the CDR3 is TGTGCCAGCAGCTTGCAGGGAGGCGAGCAGTACTTC. It encodes CASSLQGGEQYF.

This chain joins TRBV7-9 and TRBJ2-7; the match to TRBD1 covers 11 bases. The germline V gene encodes CDR1 SEHNR and CDR2 FQNEAQ (reference sequence). The junction had 6 bases not matched to a gene; V was cut back by 5 bases and J by 3 bases. This CDR3 is 15 amino acids long. CDR3 sequence: CASSLTGTGGYEQYF. CDR3 sequence (DNA): TGTGCCAGCAGCCTAACCGGGACAGGGGGCTACGAGCAGTACTTC.

The chain uses TRBV21-1 and TRBJ1-1; whether TRBD1, the table's D call, matches the DNA was not checked. TRBV21-1 is a pseudogene. The CDR3 spans 17 residues. The CDR3 sequence is CASSKTRGTGVNTEAFF. The CDR3 DNA sequence: TGTGCCAGCAGCAAGACTCGCGGGACAGGGGTGAACACTGAAGCTTTCTTT.

The V and J genes are TRBV10-3 and TRBJ2-5; 12 nucleotides align to TRBD2. The last part of the DNA fits TRBJ2-7 better; the J call may be wrong. CDR3 length: 16 amino acids. CDR1 and CDR2 (germline): ENHRY, SYGVKD. The CDR3 DNA sequence: TGTGCCGCCAGCCTAGCGGGAGGGCCAAATGGCTACGAGCAGTACTTC. This translates into CAASLAGGPNGYEQYF.

The sample holds a few counts of this clone. The chain links TRBV11-2 to TRBJ1-2, with 8 bases lining up with TRBD1. Germline-derived CDR1 and CDR2 are SGHAT and FQNNGV. Trimming took 4 bases from V and 5 from J; bases not matched to a gene: 6. The CDR3 contains 14 residues. CDR3 DNA: TGTGCCAGCAGCTCGACGACAGGGGTTTATGGCTACACCTTC. Its translation is CASSSTTGVYGYTF.

The CDR3 sequence: CASSQGGVLSYEQYF. CDR3 DNA sequence: TGTGCCAGCAGCCAAGGGGGGGTTTTGTCCTACGAGCAGTACTTC. V usage is TRBV4-2 and J usage is TRBJ2-7; D is perhaps TRBD2 (6 bases). V was clipped by 1 base and J by 1 base, with 11 bases between them. This CDR3 region has 15 residues. CDR1 is LGHNA, CDR2 YNFKEQ, per germline.

This chain joins TRBV5-4 and TRBJ2-2, with D possibly TRBD2 on 6 matching bases. V was pared by 0 bases and J by 0 bases, with 9 bases between. This CDR3 is 16 amino acids long. Germline lookup yields CDR1 SGHNT and CDR2 YYREEE (reference sequence). In nucleotides, the CDR3 is TGTGCCAGCAGCTTGGGGCGGGGATCGAACACCGGGGAGCTGTTTTTT. Its translation is CASSLGRGSNTGELFF.

The chain carries TRBV19 and TRBJ1-4; tentatively, D is TRBD1 (6 bases). This CDR3 has 13 amino acids. V was pared by 7 bases and J by 7 bases, with 13 bases between. Per germline, CDR1 LNHDA and CDR2 SQIVND (reference sequence). CDR3 sequence (DNA): TGTGCCAGTACGGGGGGGCTAGGTGAAAAACTGTTTTTT. It codes for CASTGGLGEKLFF.

The chain recombines TRBV6-1 with TRBJ2-1, with 9 bases fitting TRBD1. CDR1 and CDR2 (germline): MNHNS, SASEGT. The CDR3 loop spans 15 amino acids. V lost 1 base and J lost 6; bases outside the gene matches: 4. This CDR3 reads CASSEGQGGFNEQFF. DNA for the CDR3: TGTGCCAGCAGTGAAGGACAGGGGGGCTTCAATGAGCAGTTCTTC.

This clone was counted a few times. The chain combines TRBV27 with TRBJ1-2; a possible D gene is TRBD1 (5 bases). CDR3 length: 12 amino acids. The germline CDR1 and CDR2 sequences are MNHEY and SMNVEV (reference sequence). V was trimmed by 5 bases and J by 6 bases, leaving 10 bases between them. CDR3 region: CASSPGLDGYTF. The CDR3 DNA reads TGTGCCAGCAGTCCGGGACTCGATGGCTACACCTTC.

This chain links TRBV5-6 with TRBJ1-3; TRBD1 agrees at 8 bases. J lost 2 bases, V lost 3 bases, and 1 base had no gene match. The CDR3 has 14 amino acids. In germline, CDR1 is SGHDT, CDR2 YYEEEE. The CDR3 here is CASSWTGTGNTIYF. As DNA, the CDR3 is TGTGCCAGCAGCTGGACAGGGACTGGAAACACCATATATTTT.

The rearrangement uses TRBV28 and TRBJ1-4, with D uncertain. V lost 1 base to trimming and J lost 3 bases, with 9 bases between them. This CDR3 comprises 15 residues. CDR1 is MDHEN and CDR2 is SYDVKM in the germline V gene. As DNA, the CDR3 is TGTGCCAGCAGTTTATCCCAGGCATCTAATGAAAAACTGTTTTTT. Encoded protein: CASSLSQASNEKLFF.

This sequence joins TRBV7-9 and TRBJ2-3; 9 nucleotides agree with TRBD2. Losses at the gene ends were 5 bases for V and 3 bases for J; bases not matched to a gene: 9. Germline-derived CDR1 and CDR2 are SEHNR and FQNEAQ (reference sequence). This CDR3 has 16 amino acids. The chain's CDR3 is CASSPRLAETTDTQYF. The CDR3 bases are TGTGCCAGCAGCCCACGACTAGCGGAGACTACAGATACGCAGTATTTT.

The chain has TRBV28 and TRBJ2-7; D unclear. The CDR3 loop spans 14 amino acids. Germline V gene lookup returns CDR1 MDHEN and CDR2 SYDVKM. V was shortened by 6 bases and J by 1 base, with 13 bases between the two germline ends. The CDR3: CASSLSLISYEQYF. DNA for the CDR3: TGTGCCAGCAGCCTCTCACTGATATCCTACGAGCAGTACTTC.

This clone was detected only once. The chain couples TRBV7-9 to TRBJ2-1; 14 bases map to TRBD2. V was clipped by 5 bases and J by 6 bases; unmatched bases: 3. The V gene's germline CDR1 is SEHNR and CDR2 FQNEAQ (reference sequence). The CDR3 loop spans 15 amino acids. The CDR3 coding sequence is TGTGCCAGCAGCCCGGGACTAGCGGGAGCCAATGAGCAGTTCTTC. It translates to CASSPGLAGANEQFF.

The chain has TRBV5-8 and TRBJ1-3; D gene unclear. The CDR3 is made up of 17 amino acids. CDR1 and CDR2 from the germline V gene are SGHTS and YDEGEE. Trimming shortened V by 1 base and J by 0 bases, and 14 bases separated the two germline ends. Here the CDR3 reads CASSLLRLALSGNTIYF. The CDR3, as DNA: TGTGCCAGCAGCTTGTTGCGGTTGGCCCTCTCTGGAAACACCATATATTTT.

The chain couples TRBV29-1 to TRBJ1-5; maybe TRBD1 (6 bases). Germline V CDR1 and CDR2: SQVTM, ANQGSEA. The CDR3 contains 11 residues. As DNA, the CDR3 is TGCAGTATACAGGGCGGTCAGCCCCAGCATTTT. Its translation: CSIQGGQPQHF.

This clone appeared once. The chain links TRBV7-2 to TRBJ2-7; the D is unclear. Trimming stripped 5 bases from V and 0 bases from J, with 5 bases between. The CDR3 is 12 amino acids. Germline loops: CDR1 SGHTA, CDR2 FQGNSA. The CDR3: CASSRVSYEQYF. The CDR3 nucleotides are TGTGCCAGCAGCCGGGTCTCCTACGAGCAGTACTTC.

The chain employs TRBV7-2 and TRBJ1-3, with 9 positions matching TRBD1. CDR1 SGHTA and CDR2 FQGNSA come from the germline V gene. V lost 5 bases to trimming and J lost 4 bases; unmatched junction nucleotides: 6. This CDR3 region has 15 residues. CDR3 in DNA: TGTGCCAGCAGCCCCCGGGGACAGGGAGGAAACACCATATATTTT. This encodes CASSPRGQGGNTIYF.

This chain links TRBV7-8 with TRBJ2-7, with 7 bases that match TRBD1. The germline gives CDR1 SGHVS, CDR2 FQNEAQ. The CDR3 loop spans 18 amino acids. The V and J ends lost 0 bases and 3 bases, in that order; junction bases with no gene match: 14. Here the CDR3 DNA reads TGTGCCAGCAGCTTAGCAGGAAGTTTCGGGACAGATTTCTACGAGCAGTACTTC. The encoded protein is CASSLAGSFGTDFYEQYF.

This clone is a singleton in its sample. The chain has TRBV10-1 and TRBJ2-1, with 7 bases identical to TRBD2. The length of the CDR3 is 17 residues. The germline gives CDR1 WNHNN, CDR2 SYGVQD (reference sequence). The V segment lost 2 bases and the J segment 7 bases; nucleotides outside the gene matches: 14. The CDR3 here is CASSETSLLGLRNEQFF. The CDR3, as DNA: TGCGCCAGCAGTGAGACCAGCTTGTTGGGACTACGGAATGAGCAGTTCTTC.

The chain is built from TRBV5-6 and TRBJ2-7; 11 positions agree with TRBD2. Germline values: CDR1 SGHDT, CDR2 YYEEEE. This CDR3 spans 16 amino acids. The V gene end was trimmed by 1 base and the J gene end by 6 bases; junction bases not matched to a gene: 9. CDR3 loop: CASSLLLAGVRVEQYF. CDR3 DNA: TGTGCCAGCAGCTTGTTACTAGCGGGAGTGAGGGTCGAGCAGTACTTC.

This clone was recorded only once. The rearrangement joins TRBV30 to TRBJ1-1; a possible D gene is TRBD1 (6 bases). V was clipped by 1 base and J by 9 bases, with 15 bases between them. The CDR3 contains 13 residues. Per germline, CDR1 GTSNPN and CDR2 SVGIG (reference sequence). The CDR3 bases are TGTGCCTGGAGTGGGAGGCTCCGGGACAAAGCTTTCTTT. Amino acids: CAWSGRLRDKAFF.

This chain uses TRBV19 with TRBJ2-1; D not certain. This CDR3 comprises 15 residues. V was shortened by 6 bases and J by 4 bases, with 16 bases between the two germline ends. Germline CDR1 and CDR2: LNHDA and SQIVND (reference sequence). The DNA for the CDR3 is TGTGCCAGTAGCGAGACTCAAATCGGGTACAATGAGCAGTTCTTC. Protein: CASSETQIGYNEQFF.

The rearrangement links TRBV18 to TRBJ2-3; 12 nucleotides match TRBD2. Trimming removed 4 bases from V and 5 bases from J; junction bases left unmatched: 10. This CDR3 is 17 amino acids long. Germline lookup yields CDR1 KGHSH and CDR2 LQKENI. CDR3 loop: CASSRNPSGRAEDTQYF. The CDR3 nucleotides read TGTGCCAGCTCACGGAACCCTAGCGGGAGGGCTGAAGATACGCAGTATTTT. Variable domain in full (rest from reference TRBV18 and TRBJ2-3): NAGVMQNPRHLVRRRGQEARLRCSPMKGHSHVYWYRQLPEEGLKFMVYLQKENIIDESGMPKERFSAEFPKEGPSILRIQQVVRGDSAAYFCASSRNPSGRAEDTQYFGPGTRLTVL.

DNA of the CDR3: TGTGCCAGCAGGTCGGCAGGGGGCACTGATCAGCCCCAGCATTTT. Its protein is CASRSAGGTDQPQHF. The gene calls are TRBV6-1 and TRBJ1-5; 8 bases line up with TRBD1. Germline CDR1 MNHNS, CDR2 SASEGT. V was pared by 6 bases and J by 5 bases, with 9 bases of the junction left unmatched. CDR3 length: 15 residues.

Concerning this clone: The junction departs from the called germline gene at one end, perhaps through a read error. The chain joins TRBV4-2 to TRBJ1-6, with D hard to call. This CDR3 spans 14 amino acids. Germline values: CDR1 LGHNA, CDR2 YNFKEQ. CDR3 nucleotide sequence: TGTGCCAGCAGCCAACCCCTCACAAATTCACCCCCCCACTTT. This translates into CASSQPLTNSPPHF.

V and J are TRBV28 and TRBJ2-5, with 10 bases lining up with TRBD2. The V segment lost 7 bases and the J segment 7 bases; nucleotides outside the gene matches: 9. Looked up from germline, CDR1 is MDHEN and CDR2 is SYDVKM. This CDR3 contains 14 residues. CDR3 sequence (DNA): TGTGCCAGCACCGGACTAGCGGCCTACGGGACCCAGTACTTC. Amino acid sequence: CASTGLAAYGTQYF.

This clone was counted a single time. The chain couples TRBV6-1 to TRBJ2-2; TRBD1 matches 8 bases. The CDR3 loop spans 14 amino acids. Germline V gene sequence: CDR1 MNHNS, CDR2 SASEGT. V dropped 7 bases and J dropped 5; count of bases not matched to a gene: 6. The CDR3 sequence is CASTTGGFTGELFF. The CDR3 DNA follows: TGTGCCAGCACCACAGGGGGGTTTACCGGGGAGCTGTTTTTT.

V and J are TRBV15 and TRBJ2-7, with TRBD1 matching 9 bases. Germline CDR1 is LNHNV and CDR2 is YYDKDF (reference sequence). This CDR3 has 17 residues. V was pared by 9 bases and J by 4 bases, with 19 bases of the junction left unmatched. CDR3 in amino acids: CATTGTGRGLAEYEQYF. CDR3 nucleotides: TGTGCCACAACCGGGACAGGGCGGGGTCTAGCGGAATACGAGCAGTACTTC.

The chain recombines TRBV18 with TRBJ2-5; 9 bases agree with TRBD2. Trimming removed 0 bases from V and 1 base from J; junction bases left unmatched: 6. The CDR3 covers 17 residues. Per germline, CDR1 KGHSH and CDR2 LQKENI. CDR3: CASSPPFSGGRQETQYF. The CDR3 coding sequence is TGTGCCAGCTCACCACCGTTTAGCGGGGGCCGCCAAGAGACCCAGTACTTC.